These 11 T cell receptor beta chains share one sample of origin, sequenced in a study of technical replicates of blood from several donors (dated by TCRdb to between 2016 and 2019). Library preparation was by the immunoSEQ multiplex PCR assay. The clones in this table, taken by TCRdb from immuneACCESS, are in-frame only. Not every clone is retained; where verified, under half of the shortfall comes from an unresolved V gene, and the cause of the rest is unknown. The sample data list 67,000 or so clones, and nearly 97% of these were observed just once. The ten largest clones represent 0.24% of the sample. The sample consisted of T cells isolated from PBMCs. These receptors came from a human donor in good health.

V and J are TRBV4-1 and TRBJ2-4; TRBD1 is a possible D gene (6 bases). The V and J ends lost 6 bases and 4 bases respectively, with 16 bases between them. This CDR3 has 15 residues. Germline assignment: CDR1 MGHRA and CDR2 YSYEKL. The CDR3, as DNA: TGCGCCAGCAGGCTAACAGGGAGTCCAAAAAACATTCAGTACTTC. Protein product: CASRLTGSPKNIQYF.

The CDR3 loop is CASSLEQNSYEQYF. The CDR3 bases are TGCGCCAGCAGCTTGGAACAGAACTCCTACGAGCAGTACTTC. V is TRBV5-1 and J is TRBJ2-7; D gene ambiguous. The CDR3 length is 14 residues. Germline V gene sequence: CDR1 SGHRS, CDR2 YFSETQ. Between the trimmed V and J ends, which lost 0 bases and 0 bases, there was a span of 7 bases. Using reference TRBV5-1 and TRBJ2-7 for the parts outside the CDR3, the full variable domain is KAGVTQTPRYLIKTRGQQVTLSCSPISGHRSVSWYQQTPGQGLQFLFEYFSETQRNKGNFPGRFSGRQFSNSRSEMNVSTLELGDSALYLCASSLEQNSYEQYFGPGTRLTVT.

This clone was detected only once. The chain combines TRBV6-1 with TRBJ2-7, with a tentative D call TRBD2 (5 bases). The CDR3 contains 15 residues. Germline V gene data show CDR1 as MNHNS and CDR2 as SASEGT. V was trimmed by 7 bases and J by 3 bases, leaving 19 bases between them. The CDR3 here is CASIASRNRYYEQYF. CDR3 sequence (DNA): TGTGCCAGCATAGCGAGCCGGAACCGCTACTACGAGCAGTACTTC.

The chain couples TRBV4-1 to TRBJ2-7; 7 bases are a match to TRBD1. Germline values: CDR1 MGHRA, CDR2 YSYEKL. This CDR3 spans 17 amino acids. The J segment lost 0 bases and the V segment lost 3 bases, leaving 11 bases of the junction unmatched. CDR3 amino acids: CASSQASTGAGSYEQYF. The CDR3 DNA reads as TGCGCCAGCAGCCAGGCCAGCACAGGGGCCGGCTCCTACGAGCAGTACTTC.

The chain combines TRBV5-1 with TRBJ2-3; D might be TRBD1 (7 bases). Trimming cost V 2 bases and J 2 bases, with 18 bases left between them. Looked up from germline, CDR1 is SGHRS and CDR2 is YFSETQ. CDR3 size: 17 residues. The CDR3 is CASSLVAGGHPTDTQYF. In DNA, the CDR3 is TGCGCCAGCAGCTTAGTAGCAGGGGGGCACCCCACAGATACGCAGTATTTT.

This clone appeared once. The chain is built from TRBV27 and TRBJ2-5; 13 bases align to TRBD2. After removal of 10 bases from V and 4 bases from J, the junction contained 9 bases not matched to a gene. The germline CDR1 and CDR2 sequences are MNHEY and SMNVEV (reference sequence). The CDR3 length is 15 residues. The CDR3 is CATRVGLAGAETQYF. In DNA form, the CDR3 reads TGTGCCACCCGAGTCGGACTAGCGGGAGCAGAGACCCAGTACTTC.

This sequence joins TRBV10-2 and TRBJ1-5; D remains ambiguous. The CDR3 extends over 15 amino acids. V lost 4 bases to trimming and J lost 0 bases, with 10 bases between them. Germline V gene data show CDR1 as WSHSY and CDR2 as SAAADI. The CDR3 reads CASSAAHHSNQPQHF. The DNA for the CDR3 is TGCGCCAGCAGTGCCGCACATCATAGCAATCAGCCCCAGCATTTT.

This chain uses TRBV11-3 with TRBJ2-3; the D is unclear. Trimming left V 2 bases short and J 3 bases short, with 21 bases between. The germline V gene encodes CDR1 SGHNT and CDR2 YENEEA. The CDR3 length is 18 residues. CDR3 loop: CASSLFFRQKLGTDTQYF. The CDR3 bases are TGTGCCAGCAGCTTATTTTTTCGACAAAAGCTGGGTACAGATACGCAGTATTTT.

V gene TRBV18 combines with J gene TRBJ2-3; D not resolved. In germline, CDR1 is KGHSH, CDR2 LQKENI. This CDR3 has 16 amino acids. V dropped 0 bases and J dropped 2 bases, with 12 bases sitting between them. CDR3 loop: CASSPPAFTPTDTQYF. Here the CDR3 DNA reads TGTGCCAGCTCACCACCGGCCTTCACCCCCACAGATACGCAGTATTTT. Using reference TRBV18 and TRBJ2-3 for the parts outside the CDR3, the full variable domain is NAGVMQNPRHLVRRRGQEARLRCSPMKGHSHVYWYRQLPEEGLKFMVYLQKENIIDESGMPKERFSAEFPKEGPSILRIQQVVRGDSAAYFCASSPPAFTPTDTQYFGPGTRLTVL.

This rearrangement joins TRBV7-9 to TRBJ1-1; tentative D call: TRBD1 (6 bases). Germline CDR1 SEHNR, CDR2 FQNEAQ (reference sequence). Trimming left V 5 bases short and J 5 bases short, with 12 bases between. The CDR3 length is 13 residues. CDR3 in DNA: TGTGCCAGCAGCGCGGGGGCGAGGACTGAAGCTTTCTTT. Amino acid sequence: CASSAGARTEAFF. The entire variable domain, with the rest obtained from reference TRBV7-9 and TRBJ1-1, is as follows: DTGVSQNPRHKITKRGQNVTFRCDPISEHNRLYWYRQTLGQGPEFLTYFQNEAQLEKSRLLSDRFSAERPKGSFSTLEIQRTEQGDSAMYLCASSAGARTEAFFGQGTRLTVV.

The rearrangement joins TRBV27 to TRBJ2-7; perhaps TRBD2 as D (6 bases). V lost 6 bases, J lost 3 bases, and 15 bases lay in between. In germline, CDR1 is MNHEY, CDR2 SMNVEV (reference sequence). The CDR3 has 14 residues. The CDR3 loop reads CASSRGTLGYEQYF. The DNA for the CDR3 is TGTGCCAGCAGCCGAGGGACTCTCGGCTACGAGCAGTACTTC.